These T cell receptor beta chains were read from a single sample in a study of blood T cells in healthy people across ages. TCRdb redid the calling of the 5' RACE reads with MiXCR, one entry per CDR3 protein. The table lists roughly 1,500,000 distinct CDR3 sequences, roughly 30% of them singletons. The sample consisted of blood. The origin of the receptors is a woman in her 30s in good health. Both conserved end residues are part of each CDR3. Each record gives: V gene, clone size, CDR3 protein. Clone size is not always given. Where it is, it says once, few, many or a class for expanded clones.

V: TRBV7-9; size: few; CDR3: CASTQGGAEAFF
V: TRBV4-1; size: many; CDR3: CASSQYTGTYEQYF
V: TRBV9; size: few; CDR3: CASSVGTEGYGYTF
V: TRBV12-3/TRBV12-4; size: .; CDR3: CASSSRSGMNTEAFF
V: TRBV20-1; size: .; CDR3: CSGLLARGEETQYF
V: TRBV6-1; size: .; CDR3: CASSDSTGVNTIYF
V: TRBV12-3/TRBV12-4; size: .; CDR3: CASSLGGNPNYGYTF
V: TRBV28; size: few; CDR3: CASSPIAGGSEQYF
V: TRBV20-1; size: few; CDR3: CSARLPEGYTF
V: TRBV18; size: .; CDR3: CASSPEVGSYEQYF
V: TRBV2; size: .; CDR3: CASNRDIEAYEQYF
V: TRBV20-1; size: once; CDR3: CSARVSGRVLGYTF
V: TRBV5-1; size: .; CDR3: CASSSNKGPPYEQYF
V: TRBV5-6; size: .; CDR3: CASNGQGPWNEQFF
V: TRBV5-1; size: .; CDR3: CASSVGTATDTQYF
V: TRBV9; size: .; CDR3: CASSEGETEFYEQYF
V: TRBV6-1; size: .; CDR3: CASRNAAVLNYGYTF
V: TRBV2; size: .; CDR3: CASRGDRTNQPQHF
V: TRBV12-3/TRBV12-4; size: .; CDR3: CASRWGGSGSRDTQYF
V: TRBV7-9; size: .; CDR3: CASSLGGQVGAAVKYF
V: TRBV27; size: .; CDR3: CASWDSYEQYF
V: TRBV4-2; size: many; CDR3: CASSQEGGGGTETQYF
V: TRBV20-1; size: .; CDR3: CSAPVRTSNQPQHF
V: TRBV27; size: once; CDR3: CASSWGRGTTYNEQFF
V: TRBV20-1; size: .; CDR3: CSARDVSKNYGYTF
V: TRBV11-3; size: .; CDR3: CASSFGGRIPYEQYF
V: TRBV4-1; size: .; CDR3: CASSQDPGRDYEQYF
V: TRBV2; size: .; CDR3: CASREDHPGKKYF
V: TRBV20-1; size: few; CDR3: CSARQLGQPQHF
V: TRBV20-1; size: .; CDR3: CSARPDREGETQYF
V: TRBV11-2; size: few; CDR3: CASSVSGRVSDEQYF
V: TRBV18; size: .; CDR3: CASSPPRGISDEQFF
V: TRBV3-1; size: .; CDR3: CASSQGFRGGLGETQYF
V: TRBV7-9; size: .; CDR3: CASSTGSRQPNPGYTF
V: TRBV14; size: .; CDR3: CASSHGQGVLSPLHF
V: TRBV20-1; size: .; CDR3: CRGGGPTYNEQFF
V: TRBV4-1; size: many; CDR3: CASSQERRGNSYEQYF
V: TRBV4-2; size: many; CDR3: CASSHSGGGTYNEQFF
V: TRBV4-1; size: .; CDR3: CASSQDKSGSPNYNEQFF
V: TRBV30; size: .; CDR3: CAWSVGGVETQYF
V: TRBV11-1; size: .; CDR3: CASSASSWVENDKLFF
V: TRBV3-1; size: .; CDR3: CASSDNDGPGAYEQYF
V: TRBV6-1; size: few; CDR3: CASSERAASNYGYTF
V: TRBV6-5; size: .; CDR3: CASSYRLAGGTETQYF